These T cell receptor beta chains were read from a single sample in a study of shared clonotypes between healthy human individuals. Data came from immunoSEQ multiplex PCR; TCRdb stores just in-frame clones and leaves some out. Counted here are hundreds of thousands of clones, more than 75% occurring once; the ten biggest clones make up roughly an eighth. Input material: PBMCs. All receptors come from a woman aged 40 to 50 in good health. Some clones in this sample may be carry-over from other donors' samples. CDR3s include the opening cysteine and the closing phenylalanine or tryptophan. D genes are given only for firm matches. Expanded clones get a size class; other rows say once, few or many, or leave the size out.

TRBV7-6	-	-	TRBJ2-7	TGTGCCAGCAGCTTAGCAAGCTCCTACGAGCAGTACTTC	CASSLASSYEQYF
TRBV27	-	TRBD2	TRBJ2-7	TGTGCCAGCAGTTATGGGACTAGCGGGAGGGGCCAGTACTTC	CASSYGTSGRGQYF
TRBV28	-	TRBD2	TRBJ2-6	TGTGCCAGCAGTGCCCCGGGACTAGCGGGGTTCTCTGGGGCCAACGTCCTGACTTTC	CASSAPGLAGFSGANVLTF
TRBV6-4	-	-	TRBJ1-5	TGTGCCAGCAGTGTTACGAGTGTTCAGCCCCAGCATTTT	CASSVTSVQPQHF
TRBV5-4	-	-	TRBJ2-7	TGTGCCAGCGGAAAGCGGTTTGAAGCCTCCTACGAGCAGTACTTC	CASGKRFEASYEQYF
TRBV28	-	-	TRBJ2-1	TGTGCCACCGTCGACGGGACTTCCAATCGTGAGCAGTTCTTC	CATVDGTSNREQFF
TRBV6-6	medium-sized	-	TRBJ1-1	TGTGCCAGCAGTCGAACAGAGAACACTGAAGCTTTCTTT	CASSRTENTEAFF
TRBV18	-	TRBD1	TRBJ1-4	TGTGCCAGCTCACCTACAGGGGAGCGGGAAAAACTGTTTTTT	CASSPTGEREKLFF
TRBV28	-	TRBD1	TRBJ2-2	TGTGCCAGCAGCCAGGACAGGTCTTCCGGGGAGCTGTTTTTT	CASSQDRSSGELFF
TRBV6-1	-	TRBD1	TRBJ2-7	TGTGCCAGCAGTGAAGACCGGGACAGGTTCTACGAGCAGTACTTC	CASSEDRDRFYEQYF
TRBV9	-	-	TRBJ2-3	TGTGCCAGCAGCGTAGTACCGACACCCGTCTCGGGCACAGATACGCAGTATTTT	CASSVVPTPVSGTDTQYF
TRBV5-1	-	-	TRBJ2-3	TGCGCCAGCAGCCCCACCGGTGGGAGGACAGATACGCAGTATTTT	CASSPTGGRTDTQYF
TRBV7-2	few	TRBD2	TRBJ2-1	TGTGCCAGCAGCCCCCAGCGGGAGACCGTCTACAATGAGCAGTTCTTC	CASSPQRETVYNEQFF
TRBV2	few	TRBD2	TRBJ2-5	TGTGCCAGCAGTCCCAGCGGGAGGAAGGGGGAGACCCAGTACTTC	CASSPSGRKGETQYF
TRBV30	-	-	TRBJ1-1	TGTGCCTGGAGTTCCAGAAAGGCTTCTTGGCACACTGAAGCTTTCTTT	CAWSSRKASWHTEAFF
TRBV7-9	-	TRBD2	TRBJ2-7	TGTGCCAGCAGCTCGAGAAGTGTAGCGGGAGGCTACGAGCAGTACTTC	CASSSRSVAGGYEQYF
TRBV4-1	-	-	TRBJ1-1	TGCGCCAGCAGCCACCCTCCCGGACAGTTTAACACTGAAGCTTTCTTT	CASSHPPGQFNTEAFF
TRBV2	few	-	TRBJ1-5	TGTGCCACCGGGGTGTACCAGCCCCAGCATTTT	CATGVYQPQHF
TRBV7-9	-	TRBD2	TRBJ2-7	TGTGCCAGCAGCTCCGGGACTACCTACGAGCAGTACTTC	CASSSGTTYEQYF
TRBV4-2	once	-	TRBJ2-5	TGTGCCAGCAGCCAGGGACATGGCACAAAAGAGACCCAGTACTTC	CASSQGHGTKETQYF
TRBV7-9	-	-	TRBJ2-7	TGTGCCAGCACCGGGGCCTCCTCCTACGAGCAGTACTTC	CASTGASSYEQYF
TRBV6-6	-	-	TRBJ1-1	TGTGCCAGCAGTCCGGGACACTCACTTGAAGCTTTCTTT	CASSPGHSLEAFF
TRBV7-2	-	-	TRBJ2-7	TGTGCCAGCAGCTTTTCTTCCCAATCCTCCTACGAGCAGTACTTC	CASSFSSQSSYEQYF
TRBV6-1	-	-	TRBJ1-1	TGTGCCAGCAGTGGACTCCTACGGAAGAACACTGAAGCTTTCTTT	CASSGLLRKNTEAFF
TRBV7-9	-	TRBD2	TRBJ2-1	TGTGCCAGCAGCTTGGCTAGCGGGAGGTATCTTGAGCAGTTCTTC	CASSLASGRYLEQFF
TRBV5-1	-	-	TRBJ1-5	TGCGCCAGCAGCTTGGGGCAGAATCAGCCCCAGCATTTT	CASSLGQNQPQHF
TRBV9	-	-	TRBJ2-7	TGTGCCAGCAGCCCCCGGACCGAAGATATTTCCTACGAGCAGTACTTC	CASSPRTEDISYEQYF
TRBV11-3	-	TRBD2	TRBJ2-1	TGTGCCAGCAGCCCGAGGACTAGCGAACAATACAATGAGCAGTTCTTC	CASSPRTSEQYNEQFF
TRBV25-1	-	TRBD1	TRBJ2-3	TGTGCCAGCAGTGAGTACAGGGGGCTGGTAGATACGCAGTATTTT	CASSEYRGLVDTQYF
TRBV27	once	-	TRBJ1-1	TGTGCCAGCAGTTTCCTCATGAACACTGAAGCTTTCTTT	CASSFLMNTEAFF
TRBV7-9	-	-	TRBJ2-1	TGTGCCAGCAGCCGAAGTTTACCGGGACGGGCCTACAATGAGCAGTTCTTC	CASSRSLPGRAYNEQFF
TRBV18	-	TRBD1	TRBJ2-7	TGTGCCACCTCAGGGACAGGGGAGCCCCATAGCTCCTACGAGCAGTACTTC	CATSGTGEPHSSYEQYF
TRBV28	-	-	TRBJ2-1	TGTGCCAGCCGAGGACAGTCCTACAATGAGCAGTTCTTC	CASRGQSYNEQFF
TRBV7-9	-	-	TRBJ2-7	TGTGCCAGCAGCCTGAGAGGGGACGGCTACGAGCAGTACTTC	CASSLRGDGYEQYF
TRBV28	once	TRBD1	TRBJ1-1	TGTGCCAGCAGTAAGACAGGGGGTAACACTGAAGCTTTCTTT	CASSKTGGNTEAFF
TRBV14	-	-	TRBJ1-2	TGTGCCAGCAGCCAAGAAAGGTATGGAGGAAACTATGGCTACACCTTC	CASSQERYGGNYGYTF
TRBV5-8	once	-	TRBJ1-1	TGTGCCAGCAGCTTGTGGCAGCCGAACACTGAAGCTTTCTTT	CASSLWQPNTEAFF
TRBV15	-	-	TRBJ1-4	TGTGCCACCAGCAGCTACTCCGGCCCCGGTGAAAAACTGTTTTTT	CATSSYSGPGEKLFF
TRBV7-9	-	-	TRBJ1-3	TGTGCCAGCAGCATAGGACAGAATTTGGCTGGAAACACCATATATTTT	CASSIGQNLAGNTIYF
TRBV18	once	-	TRBJ2-7	TGTGCCAGCTCACCACAGGGGTTCTCGTACGAGCAGTACTTC	CASSPQGFSYEQYF
TRBV6-4	many	-	TRBJ2-6	TGTGCCAGCAGTGACACTTCTGGGGCCAACGTCCTGACTTTC	CASSDTSGANVLTF
TRBV27	-	-	TRBJ2-7	TGTGCCAGCAGTTACCCCTCGGGGGAGCAGTACTTC	CASSYPSGEQYF
TRBV5-1	once	TRBD2	TRBJ2-1	TGCGCCAGCAGCTTGGGAGCGGGAGCGGGGAATGAGCAGTTCTTC	CASSLGAGAGNEQFF
TRBV5-1	-	-	TRBJ2-7	TGCGCCAGCAGCTTGCAGGGTCCGGGATACGAGCAGTACTTC	CASSLQGPGYEQYF
TRBV2	-	-	TRBJ2-7	TGTGCCAGCAGGAGCGACTCCTACGAGCAGTACTTC	CASRSDSYEQYF
TRBV7-6	-	-	TRBJ2-1	TGTGCCAGCAGCCGGACAACTTACAATGAGCAGTTCTTC	CASSRTTYNEQFF
TRBV6-1	-	-	TRBJ1-6	TGTGCCAGCAGTGAAGCGTGGGGGAATTCACCCCTCCACTTT	CASSEAWGNSPLHF
TRBV28	-	TRBD2	TRBJ2-1	TGTGCCAGCAGTTTCGCCGGACTAGCGGGGAACTCCTACAATGAGCAGTTCTTC	CASSFAGLAGNSYNEQFF
TRBV4-3	-	TRBD2	TRBJ2-1	TGCGCCAGCAGCCAGGGGACTAGCGGTTTATACAATGAGCAGTTCTTC	CASSQGTSGLYNEQFF
TRBV12-5	-	-	TRBJ2-3	TGTGCTAGTGGTTTGGACTCCGGGACTGGGGCAGATACGCAGTATTTT	CASGLDSGTGADTQYF
TRBV7-3	-	-	TRBJ2-1	TGTGCCAGCAGCTTAGAGCGGGTGAATGAGCAGTTCTTC	CASSLERVNEQFF
TRBV18	-	-	TRBJ2-2	TGTGCCAGCTCACCGTCGGGACACCCCAGCACCGGGGAGCTGTTTTTT	CASSPSGHPSTGELFF
TRBV9	-	-	TRBJ2-5	TGTGCCAGCAGTCCCGAGGGCCAGCCGAACAAAGAGACCCAGTACTTC	CASSPEGQPNKETQYF